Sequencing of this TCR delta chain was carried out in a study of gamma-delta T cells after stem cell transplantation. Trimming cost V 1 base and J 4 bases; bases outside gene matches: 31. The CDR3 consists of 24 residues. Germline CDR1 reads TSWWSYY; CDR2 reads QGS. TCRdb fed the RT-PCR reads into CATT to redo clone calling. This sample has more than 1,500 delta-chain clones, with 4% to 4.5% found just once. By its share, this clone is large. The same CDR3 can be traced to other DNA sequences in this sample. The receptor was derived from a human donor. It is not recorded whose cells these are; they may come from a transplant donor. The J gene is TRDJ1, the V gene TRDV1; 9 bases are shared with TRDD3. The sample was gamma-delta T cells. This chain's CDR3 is CALGEPFWFPVLGDLLRGLDKLIF. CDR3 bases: TGTGCTCTTGGGGAACCCTTTTGGTTCCCTGTACTGGGGGACCTACTAAGGGGCCTCGATAAACTCATCTTT.